This TCR beta chain emerged from a study of cytomegalovirus exposure and HLA in healthy donors. The table lists this clone with a count of one. Its target is not known. Amplification used 60 Vbeta primers and 13 Jbeta primers. This table comes from immunoSEQ multiplex PCR, and its TCRdb copy is limited to in-frame clones, with some not included. The sample holds roughly 180,000 clones, 78% seen once. The CDR3 length is 20 residues. Between the trimmed V and J ends, which lost 5 bases and 2 bases, there was a span of 27 bases. Germline V gives CDR1 SGHVS, CDR2 FQNEAQ. Study outcomes and limitations: Across all donors, roughly uniform sequencing depth was an assumption of the presence/absence analyses.

This clonotype was obtained from a woman aged 30 to 39 in good health and CMV-seropositive. What was sequenced was PBMCs. The chain couples TRBV7-8 to TRBJ1-4, with a possible D match to TRBD1 (5 bases). The CDR3 spells CASSRSRQGTVLRTNEKLFF. The CDR3 DNA reads TGTGCCAGCAGCCGTTCCAGGCAGGGTACAGTATTGAGGACTAATGAAAAACTGTTTTTT.